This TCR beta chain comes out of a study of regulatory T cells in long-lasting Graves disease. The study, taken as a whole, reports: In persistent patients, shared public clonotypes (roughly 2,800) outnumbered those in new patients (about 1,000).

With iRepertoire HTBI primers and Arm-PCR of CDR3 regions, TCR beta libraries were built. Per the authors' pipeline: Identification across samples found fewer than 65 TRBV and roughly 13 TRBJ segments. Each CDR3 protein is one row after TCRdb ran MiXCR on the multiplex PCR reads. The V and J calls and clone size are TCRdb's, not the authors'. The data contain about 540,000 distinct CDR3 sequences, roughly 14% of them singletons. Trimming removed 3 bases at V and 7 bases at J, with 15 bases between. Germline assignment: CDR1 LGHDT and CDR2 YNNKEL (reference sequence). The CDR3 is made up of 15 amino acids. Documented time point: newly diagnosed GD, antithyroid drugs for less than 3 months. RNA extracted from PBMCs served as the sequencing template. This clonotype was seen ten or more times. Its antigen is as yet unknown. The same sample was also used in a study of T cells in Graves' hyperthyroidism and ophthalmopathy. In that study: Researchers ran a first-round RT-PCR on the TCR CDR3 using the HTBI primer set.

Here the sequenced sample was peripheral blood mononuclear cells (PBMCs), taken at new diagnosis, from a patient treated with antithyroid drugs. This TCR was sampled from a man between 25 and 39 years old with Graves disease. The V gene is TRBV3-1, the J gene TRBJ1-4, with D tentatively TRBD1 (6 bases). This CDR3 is CASSQGGTNREKLFF. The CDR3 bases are TGTGCCAGCAGCCAGGGCGGGACAAACCGTGAAAAACTGTTTTTT.